What follows are 7 T cell receptor beta chains derived from one specimen sequenced in a study of T cells in Graves' hyperthyroidism and ophthalmopathy. It was RNA transcripts that yielded the amplified TCR beta CDR3 regions. HTBI primers were employed in a first-round RT-PCR of the TCR CDR3. TCRdb analysed the multiplex PCR reads with MiXCR anew, one entry per CDR3 protein. In the table there are a few hundred thousand distinct CDR3 sequences, about 15% of which are singletons. The sequencing sample was made of blood. The source of these receptors is a woman aged 45 to 65 with Graves' hyperthyroidism that later progressed to Graves' ophthalmopathy.

Ten or more counts support this clonotype. CDR3 DNA: TGTGCCAGCACTAAAGCGGGAGGGAGGGTAAATGAGCAGTTCTTC. This sequence encodes CASTKAGGRVNEQFF. The genes are TRBV6-1 and TRBJ2-1; 10 bases match TRBD2. This CDR3 has 15 residues. After removal of 7 bases from V and 7 bases from J, the junction contained 10 bases not matched to a gene. The germline V gene encodes CDR1 MNHNS and CDR2 SASEGT.

This chain uses TRBV20-1 with TRBJ1-1; TRBD1 might be the D (5 bases). The CDR3 has 14 amino acids. The V gene's germline CDR1 is DFQATT and CDR2 SNEGSKA (reference sequence). V dropped 3 bases and J dropped 1 base, with 12 bases sitting between them. For the CDR3, the DNA is TGCAGTGCTAGTGCGCCTGGGGGGAACACTGAAGCTTTCTTT. This encodes CSASAPGGNTEAFF.

This clonotype was counted at least ten times. The genes are TRBV27 and TRBJ2-1; D possibly corresponds to TRBD2 (6 bases). Germline CDR1 and CDR2: MNHEY and SMNVEV (reference sequence). There are 12 residues in the CDR3. V was clipped by 3 bases and J by 12 bases, with 12 bases between them. CDR3 sequence reads: CASSFSVGGQFF. CDR3 nucleotides: TGTGCCAGCAGTTTTTCCGTCGGGGGGCAGTTCTTC.

This clonotype was recorded many times. This chain joins TRBV30 and TRBJ1-3, with no clear D. The germline V gene encodes CDR1 GTSNPN and CDR2 SVGIG (reference sequence). V was clipped by 0 bases and J by 1 base, with 7 bases between them. The CDR3 totals 14 residues. This CDR3 is CAWSVTQSGNTIYF. The DNA for the CDR3 is TGTGCCTGGAGTGTGACCCAGTCTGGAAACACCATATATTTT. The full variable domain, its missing parts supplied by reference TRBV30 and TRBJ1-3, is SQTIHQWPATLVQPVGSPLSLECTVEGTSNPNLYWYRQAAGRGLQLLFYSVGIGQISSEVPQNLSASRPQDRQFILSSKKLLLSDSGFYLCAWSVTQSGNTIYFGEGSWLTVV.

This clonotype was seen ten or more times. This chain joins TRBV27 and TRBJ2-3; D may be TRBD1 (6 bases). There are 16 residues in the CDR3. Trimming stripped 4 bases from V and 4 bases from J, with 18 bases between. CDR1 is MNHEY and CDR2 is SMNVEV in the germline V gene (reference sequence). The CDR3: CASSSPGHHGSDTQYF. In DNA, the CDR3 is TGTGCCAGCAGTTCCCCGGGACACCACGGTTCAGATACGCAGTATTTT.

In regard to this clonotype: A much larger clone lies a single base off, so this may be a read error. The chain combines TRBV29-1 with TRBJ2-1, with TRBD2 matching 9 bases. The CDR3 has 14 residues. The germline gives CDR1 SQVTM, CDR2 ANQGSEA. The CDR3 DNA reads as TGCAGCGTTGTGACTAGCGGCCAGTTGGGTGAGCGGTTCTTC. Translated: CSVVTSGQLGERFF.

In this sample, this clonotype turned up many times. The chain links TRBV28 to TRBJ2-7; no reliable D call. Germline CDR1 reads MDHEN; CDR2 reads SYDVKM. Trimming pared 5 bases from V and 0 bases from J, leaving 14 bases between. The CDR3 sequence is 15 residues long. The CDR3 nucleotides are TGTGCCAGCAGTCCTGGACGGATTAGCTCCTACGAGCAGTACTTC. This translates into CASSPGRISSYEQYF.